The clone carrying this TCR beta chain was counted a few times. Its target is unknown. This sample was included in a study of regulatory and conventional T cells in RAG deficiency. Study-wide points: Shannon entropy fell and Simpson indices rose in RAG-deficient patients. In Omenn syndrome, Treg and Tconv repertoires overlapped >75%.

Sequenced by immunoSEQ multiplex PCR; TCRdb stores in-frame clones only, minus some. The sample lists 34,000 or so clones, about 91% seen once, with roughly 13% in the top ten. Trimming left V 4 bases short and J 7 bases short, with 11 bases between. This CDR3 spans 13 amino acids. Germline V lookup: CDR1 MDHEN, CDR2 SYDVKM. A further study also used this sample, focusing on regulatory T cells. That source reports: The PCR used 52 TRBV and 13 TRBJ primers. Skewed V and J usage and few unique V-J pairs marked patient repertoires, most in Tregs.

The chain joins TRBV28 to TRBJ1-5; D remains unclear. Specimen: CD8+ T cells sorted from blood. This TCR was recovered from a human donor in good health. The CDR3 region has the DNA TGTGCCAGCAGTTACCGGGGAATCCAGCCCCAGCATTTT. It specifies CASSYRGIQPQHF.